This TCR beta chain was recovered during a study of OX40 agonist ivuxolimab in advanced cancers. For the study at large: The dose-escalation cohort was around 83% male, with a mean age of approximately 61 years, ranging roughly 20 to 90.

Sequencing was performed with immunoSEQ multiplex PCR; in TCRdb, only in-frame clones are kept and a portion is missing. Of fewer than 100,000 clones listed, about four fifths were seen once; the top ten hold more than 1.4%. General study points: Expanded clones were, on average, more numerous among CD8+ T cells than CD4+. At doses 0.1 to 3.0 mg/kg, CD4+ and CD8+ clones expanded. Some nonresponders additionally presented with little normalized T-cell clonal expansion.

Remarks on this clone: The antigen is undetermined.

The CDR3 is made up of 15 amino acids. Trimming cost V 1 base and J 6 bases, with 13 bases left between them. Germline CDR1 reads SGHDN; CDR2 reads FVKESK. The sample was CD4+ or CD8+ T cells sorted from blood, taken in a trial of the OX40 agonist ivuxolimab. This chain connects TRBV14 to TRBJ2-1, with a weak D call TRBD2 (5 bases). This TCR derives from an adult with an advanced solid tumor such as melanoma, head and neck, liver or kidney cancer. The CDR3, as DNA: TGTGCCAGCAGCCAAGGCACGATCGGAGGCAATGAGCAGTTCTTC. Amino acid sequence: CASSQGTIGGNEQFF.